The 5 T cell receptor beta chains below all came from one sample that was sequenced in a study of T cell responses to AZD1222 COVID-19 vaccine. The protocol was immunoSEQ multiplex PCR, while the TCRdb copy is restricted to in-frame clones and leaves out a portion. In the table there are about 96,000 clones, almost 90% of which are singletons. The sequencing here drew on peripheral blood, taken on day 0 of AZD1222 vaccination. All receptors derive from an adult in good health.

J is TRBJ2-4 and V is TRBV7-9, with D perhaps TRBD2 (6 bases). Germline V lookup: CDR1 SEHNR, CDR2 FQNEAQ (reference sequence). This CDR3 has 14 residues. Trimming took off 0 bases at V and 5 bases at J, with 8 bases between the two ends. The CDR3 loop reads CASSLAGLENIQYF. CDR3 in DNA: TGTGCCAGCAGCTTAGCGGGACTTGAAAACATTCAGTACTTC.

The chain joins TRBV6-1 to TRBJ1-2; D possibly corresponds to TRBD1 (6 bases). The CDR3 runs to 14 residues. Germline V gene lookup returns CDR1 MNHNS and CDR2 SASEGT. V lost 1 base and J 6 bases, leaving 12 bases between the germline ends. CDR3 amino acids: CASSEVGGLDGYTF. CDR3 coding DNA: TGTGCCAGCAGTGAAGTTGGGGGGCTTGATGGCTACACCTTC.

The chain recombines TRBV7-3 with TRBJ2-3; the D is unclear. Germline CDR1 reads SGHTA; CDR2 reads FQGTGA. The CDR3 extends over 13 amino acids. The V end was cut by 5 bases, the J end by 4 bases, with 10 bases between. CDR3 DNA sequence: TGTGCCAGCAGCGTAAGTTACGCAGATACGCAGTATTTT. It yields the protein CASSVSYADTQYF.

The chain combines TRBV28 with TRBJ2-2, with 11 bases that match TRBD2. The CDR3 spans 21 residues. CDR1 and CDR2 (germline): MDHEN, SYDVKM. The trim removed 2 bases at V and 3 bases at J, leaving 17 bases unmatched. CDR3 sequence (DNA): TGTGCCAGCAGTTTAGGCCGTTGGGGACTACTAGCGGGAGCTCACACCGGGGAGCTGTTTTTT. This sequence encodes CASSLGRWGLLAGAHTGELFF. The full variable domain, rest sourced from reference TRBV28 and TRBJ2-2, is DVKVTQSSRYLVKRTGEKVFLECVQDMDHENMFWYRQDPGLGLRLIYFSYDVKMKEKGDIPEGYSVSREKKERFSLILESASTNQTSMYLCASSLGRWGLLAGAHTGELFFGEGSRLTVL.

The chain employs TRBV19 and TRBJ2-2; D uncertain. The CDR3 is made up of 16 amino acids. CDR1 and CDR2 from the germline V gene are LNHDA and SQIVND (reference sequence). V was shortened by 7 bases and J by 7 bases, with 22 bases between the two germline ends. The CDR3, as DNA: TGTGCCAGTAATCCGCAGGTCGTCCCAGCGAACGGGGAGCTGTTTTTT. Its protein is CASNPQVVPANGELFF.